This T cell receptor (beta chain) is from a study of blood T cell repertoires in COVID-19. Study context: PBMCs, B-cell-depleted T cells, or T cells provided the cDNA or gDNA that made up the material.

Study processing details: How many nucleated cells were present was estimated from reference gene primer amplification. Sequenced by immunoSEQ multiplex PCR; TCRdb stores in-frame clones only, minus some. D and trimming were read from the DNA, whereas the V and J calls and clone size are those reported in that table. The sample carries 240,000 or so clones, roughly four fifths recorded once. Germline V gene sequence: CDR1 SGHTA, CDR2 FQGNSA. V lost 1 base and J lost 10; bases outside the gene matches: 6. The CDR3 covers 14 residues. The receptor's source is a woman older than 75 with acute or convalescent COVID-19. Material: peripheral blood. The chain couples TRBV7-2 to TRBJ2-3; 9 bases fit TRBD2. Here the CDR3 reads CASSLGRGGAPQYF. In DNA form, the CDR3 reads TGTGCCAGCAGCTTAGGGCGCGGGGGGGCGCCGCAGTATTTT.